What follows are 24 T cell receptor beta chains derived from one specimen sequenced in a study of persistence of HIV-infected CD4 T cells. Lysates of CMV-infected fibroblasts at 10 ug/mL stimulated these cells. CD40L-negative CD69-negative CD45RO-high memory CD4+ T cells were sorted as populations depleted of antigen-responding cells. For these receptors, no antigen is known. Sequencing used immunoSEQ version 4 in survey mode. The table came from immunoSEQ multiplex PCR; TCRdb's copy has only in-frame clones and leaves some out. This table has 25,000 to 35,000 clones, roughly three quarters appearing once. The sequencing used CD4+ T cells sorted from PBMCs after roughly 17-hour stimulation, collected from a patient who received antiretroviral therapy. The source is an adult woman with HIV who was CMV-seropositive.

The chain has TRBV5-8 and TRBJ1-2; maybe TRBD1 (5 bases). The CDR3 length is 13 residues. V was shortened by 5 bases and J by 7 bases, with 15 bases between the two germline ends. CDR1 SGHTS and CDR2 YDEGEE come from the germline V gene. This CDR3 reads CASRARGVSGYTF. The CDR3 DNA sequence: TGTGCCAGCAGGGCGAGGGGAGTCTCTGGCTACACCTTC.

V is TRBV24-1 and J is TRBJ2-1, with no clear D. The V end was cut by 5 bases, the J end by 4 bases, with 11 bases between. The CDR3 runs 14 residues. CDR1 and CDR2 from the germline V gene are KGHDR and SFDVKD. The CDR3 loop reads CATSGEREYNEQFF. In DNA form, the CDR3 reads TGTGCCACCAGTGGAGAGCGAGAGTACAATGAGCAGTTCTTC.

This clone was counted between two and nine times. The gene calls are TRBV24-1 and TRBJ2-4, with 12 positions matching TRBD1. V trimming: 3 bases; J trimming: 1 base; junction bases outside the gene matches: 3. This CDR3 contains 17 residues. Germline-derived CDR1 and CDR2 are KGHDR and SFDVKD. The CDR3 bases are TGTGCCACCAGTGATCCGGGACAGGGGGCTGCCAAAAACATTCAGTACTTC. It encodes CATSDPGQGAAKNIQYF.

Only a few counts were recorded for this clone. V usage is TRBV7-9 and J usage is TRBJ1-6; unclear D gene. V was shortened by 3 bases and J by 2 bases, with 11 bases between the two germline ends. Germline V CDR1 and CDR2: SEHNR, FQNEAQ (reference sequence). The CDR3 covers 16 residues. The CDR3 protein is CASSFTIGTYNSPLHF. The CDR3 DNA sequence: TGTGCCAGCAGCTTTACCATCGGGACCTATAATTCACCCCTCCACTTT.

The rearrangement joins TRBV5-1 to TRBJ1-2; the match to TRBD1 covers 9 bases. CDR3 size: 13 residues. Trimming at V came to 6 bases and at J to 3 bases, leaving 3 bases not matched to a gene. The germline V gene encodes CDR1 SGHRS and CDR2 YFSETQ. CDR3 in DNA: TGCGCCAGCACAACAGGGGGCGACTATGGCTACACCTTC. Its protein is CASTTGGDYGYTF.

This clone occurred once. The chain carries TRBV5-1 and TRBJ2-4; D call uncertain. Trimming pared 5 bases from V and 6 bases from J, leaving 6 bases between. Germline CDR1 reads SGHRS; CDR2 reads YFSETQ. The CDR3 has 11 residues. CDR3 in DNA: TGCGCCAGCAGTTTTGGAAACATTCAGTACTTC. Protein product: CASSFGNIQYF.

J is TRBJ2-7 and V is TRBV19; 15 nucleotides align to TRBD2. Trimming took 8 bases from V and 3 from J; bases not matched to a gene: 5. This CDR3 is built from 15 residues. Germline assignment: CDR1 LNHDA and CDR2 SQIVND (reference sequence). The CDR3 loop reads CASGTSGGPVYEQYF. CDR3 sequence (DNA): TGTGCCAGTGGGACTAGCGGGGGGCCCGTCTACGAGCAGTACTTC.

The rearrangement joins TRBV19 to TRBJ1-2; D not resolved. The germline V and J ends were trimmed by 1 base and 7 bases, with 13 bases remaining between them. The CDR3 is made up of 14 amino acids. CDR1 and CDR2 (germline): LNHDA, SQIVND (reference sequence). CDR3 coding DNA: TGTGCCAGTAGTATAGGGAGAGCGACCGGTGGCTACACCTTC. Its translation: CASSIGRATGGYTF.

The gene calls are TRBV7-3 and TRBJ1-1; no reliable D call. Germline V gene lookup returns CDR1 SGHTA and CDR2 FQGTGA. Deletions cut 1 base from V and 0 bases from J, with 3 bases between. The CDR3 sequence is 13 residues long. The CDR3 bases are TGTGCCAGCAGCTTAATGGTGAACACTGAAGCTTTCTTT. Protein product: CASSLMVNTEAFF.

CDR3 sequence (DNA): TGCAGCGTTTCCACCGGGACAGGGTTTGGAGATACGCAGTATTTT. It codes for CSVSTGTGFGDTQYF. The J gene is TRBJ2-3, the V gene TRBV29-1, with 9 bases identical to TRBD1. Germline V gives CDR1 SQVTM, CDR2 ANQGSEA. This CDR3 is 15 amino acids long. V lost 5 bases to trimming and J lost 5 bases; unmatched junction nucleotides: 11.

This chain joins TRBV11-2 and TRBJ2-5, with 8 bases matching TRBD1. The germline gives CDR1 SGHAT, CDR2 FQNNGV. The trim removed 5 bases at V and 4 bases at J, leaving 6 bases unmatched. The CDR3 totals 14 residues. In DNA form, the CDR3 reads TGTGCCAGCAGCCCTGGACAGGGTTCAGAGACCCAGTACTTC. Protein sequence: CASSPGQGSETQYF. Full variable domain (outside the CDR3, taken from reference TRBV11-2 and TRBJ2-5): EAGVAQSPRYKIIEKRQSVAFWCNPISGHATLYWYQQILGQGPKLLIQFQNNGVVDDSQLPKDRFSAERLKGVDSTLKIQPAKLEDSAVYLCASSPGQGSETQYFGPGTRLLVL.

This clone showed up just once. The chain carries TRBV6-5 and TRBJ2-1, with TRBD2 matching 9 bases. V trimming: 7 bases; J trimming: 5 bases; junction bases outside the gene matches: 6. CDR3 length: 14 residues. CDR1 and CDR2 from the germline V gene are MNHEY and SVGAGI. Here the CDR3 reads CASKLAGWNNEQFF. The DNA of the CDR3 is TGTGCCAGCAAACTAGCGGGCTGGAACAATGAGCAGTTCTTC.

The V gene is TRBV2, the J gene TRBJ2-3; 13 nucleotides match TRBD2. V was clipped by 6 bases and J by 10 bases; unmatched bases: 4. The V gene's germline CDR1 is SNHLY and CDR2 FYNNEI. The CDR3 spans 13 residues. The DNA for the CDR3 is TGTGCCAGCAGCCTCACTAGCGGGGGGGCGCAGTATTTT. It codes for CASSLTSGGAQYF.

The DNA for the CDR3 is TGTGCCAGCAGCGAGCGGACAGTCTCTGGGGCCAACGTCCTGACTTTC. Its translation is CASSERTVSGANVLTF. The chain joins TRBV7-8 to TRBJ2-6, with D tentatively TRBD1 (6 bases). Trimming removed 5 bases from V and 0 bases from J, with 11 bases in between. Looked up from germline, CDR1 is SGHVS and CDR2 is FQNEAQ. The CDR3 totals 16 residues.

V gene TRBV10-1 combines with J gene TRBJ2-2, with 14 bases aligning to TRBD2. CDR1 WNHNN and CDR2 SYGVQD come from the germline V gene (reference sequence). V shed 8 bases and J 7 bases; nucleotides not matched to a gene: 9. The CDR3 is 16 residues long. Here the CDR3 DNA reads TGCGCCAGCTCCGATCCGGGACTAGCGGGGGTCGGGGAGCTGTTTTTT. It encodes CASSDPGLAGVGELFF.

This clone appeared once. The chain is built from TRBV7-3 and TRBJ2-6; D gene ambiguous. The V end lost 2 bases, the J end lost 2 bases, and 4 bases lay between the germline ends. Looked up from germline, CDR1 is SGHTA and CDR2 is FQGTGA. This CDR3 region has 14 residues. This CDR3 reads CASSLDAGANVLTF. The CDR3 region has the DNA TGTGCCAGCAGCTTAGATGCTGGGGCCAACGTCCTGACTTTC.

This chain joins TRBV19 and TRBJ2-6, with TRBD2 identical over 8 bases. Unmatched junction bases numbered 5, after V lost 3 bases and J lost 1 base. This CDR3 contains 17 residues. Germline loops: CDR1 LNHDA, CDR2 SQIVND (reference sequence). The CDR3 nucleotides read TGTGCCAGTAGTATTTCGGCGGGGGGTTCTGGGGCCAACGTCCTGACTTTC. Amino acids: CASSISAGGSGANVLTF.

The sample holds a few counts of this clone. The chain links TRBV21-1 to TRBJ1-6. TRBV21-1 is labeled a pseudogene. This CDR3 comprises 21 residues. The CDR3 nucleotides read TGTGCCAGCAGCAAACGGGGGTCAAGGGACCGCGCAAGCTCCTATAATTCACCCCTCCACTTT. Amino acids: CASSKRGSRDRASSYNSPLHF.

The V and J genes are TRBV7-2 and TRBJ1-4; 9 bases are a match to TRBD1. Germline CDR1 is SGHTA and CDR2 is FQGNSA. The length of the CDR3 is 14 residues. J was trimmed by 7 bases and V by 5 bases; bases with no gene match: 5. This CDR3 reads CASSPGQGSEKLFF. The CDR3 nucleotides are TGTGCCAGCAGCCCGGGACAGGGATCTGAAAAACTGTTTTTT. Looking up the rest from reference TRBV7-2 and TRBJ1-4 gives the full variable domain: GAGVSQSPSNKVTEKGKDVELRCDPISGHTALYWYRQSLGQGLEFLIYFQGNSAPDKSGLPSDRFSAERTGGSVSTLTIQRTQQEDSAVYLCASSPGQGSEKLFFGSGTQLSVL.

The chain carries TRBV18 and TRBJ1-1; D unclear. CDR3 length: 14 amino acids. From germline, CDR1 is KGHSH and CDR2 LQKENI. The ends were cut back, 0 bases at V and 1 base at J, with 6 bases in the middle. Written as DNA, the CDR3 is TGTGCCAGCTCACCACCCGAATGGAACACTGAAGCTTTCTTT. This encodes CASSPPEWNTEAFF.

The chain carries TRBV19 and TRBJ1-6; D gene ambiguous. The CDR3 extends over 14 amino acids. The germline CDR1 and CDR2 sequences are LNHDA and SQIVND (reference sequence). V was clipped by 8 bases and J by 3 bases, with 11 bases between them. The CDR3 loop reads CASQFASYNSPLHF. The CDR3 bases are TGTGCCAGTCAATTCGCCAGCTATAATTCACCCCTCCACTTT.

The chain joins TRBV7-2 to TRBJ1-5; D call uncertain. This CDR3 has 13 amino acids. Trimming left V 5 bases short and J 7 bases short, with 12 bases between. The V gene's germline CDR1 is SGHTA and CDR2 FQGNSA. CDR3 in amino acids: CASSVKGGQPQHF. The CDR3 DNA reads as TGTGCCAGCAGCGTTAAGGGCGGCCAGCCCCAGCATTTT.

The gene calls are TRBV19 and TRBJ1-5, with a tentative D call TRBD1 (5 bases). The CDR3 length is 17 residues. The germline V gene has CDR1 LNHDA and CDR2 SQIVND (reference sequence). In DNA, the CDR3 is TGTGCGGCCCGGGACTCAGATAATCTTTATAGCAATCAGCCCCAGCATTTT. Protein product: CAARDSDNLYSNQPQHF.

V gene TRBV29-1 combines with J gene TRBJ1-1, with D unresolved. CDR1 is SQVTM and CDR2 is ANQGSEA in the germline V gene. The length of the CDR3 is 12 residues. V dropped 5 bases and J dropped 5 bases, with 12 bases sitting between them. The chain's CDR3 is CSVFPGWTEAFF. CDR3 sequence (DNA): TGCAGCGTTTTCCCAGGTTGGACTGAAGCTTTCTTT.